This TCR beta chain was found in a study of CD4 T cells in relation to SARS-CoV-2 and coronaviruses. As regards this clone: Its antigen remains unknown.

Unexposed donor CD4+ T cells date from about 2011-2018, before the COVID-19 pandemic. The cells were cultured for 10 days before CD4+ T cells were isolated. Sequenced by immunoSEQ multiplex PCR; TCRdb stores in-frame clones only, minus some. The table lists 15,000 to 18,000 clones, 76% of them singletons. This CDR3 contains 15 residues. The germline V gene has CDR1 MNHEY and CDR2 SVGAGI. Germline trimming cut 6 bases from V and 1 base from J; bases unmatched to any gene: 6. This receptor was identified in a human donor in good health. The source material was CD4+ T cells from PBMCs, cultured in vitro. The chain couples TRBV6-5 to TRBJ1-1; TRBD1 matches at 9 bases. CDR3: CASRATGGKNTEAFF. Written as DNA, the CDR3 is TGTGCCAGCAGAGCGACAGGGGGTAAGAACACTGAAGCTTTCTTT.